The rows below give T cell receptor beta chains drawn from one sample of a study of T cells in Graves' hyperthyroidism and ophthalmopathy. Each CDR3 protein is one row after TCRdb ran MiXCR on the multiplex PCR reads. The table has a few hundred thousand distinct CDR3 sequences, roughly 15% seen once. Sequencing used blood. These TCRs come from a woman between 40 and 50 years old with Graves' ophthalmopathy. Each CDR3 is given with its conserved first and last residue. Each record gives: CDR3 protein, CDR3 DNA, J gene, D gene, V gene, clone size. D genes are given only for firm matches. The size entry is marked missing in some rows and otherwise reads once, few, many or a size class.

CASSRTSEYNGQFF | TGTGCCAGCAGTAGGACTAGCGAGTACAATGGGCAGTTCTTC | TRBJ2-1 | TRBD2 | TRBV6-2/TRBV6-3 | few
CASSLQGTTEAFF | TGTGCCAGCAGCTTGCAGGGAACCACTGAAGCTTTCTTT | TRBJ1-1 | - | TRBV7-6 | many
CASRRTSAFSGELFF | TGTGCCAGCAGAAGGACTAGCGCTTTCTCCGGGGAGCTGTTTTTT | TRBJ2-2 | TRBD2 | TRBV27 | -
CASSYGTRLKETRYF | TGTGCCAGCAGTTACGGGACTAGACTAAAAGAGACCCGGTACTTC | TRBJ2-5 | TRBD2 | TRBV6-5 | -
CASSLGYIPVTPKSDIQYF | TGTGCCAGCAGCTTAGGTTATATCCCAGTGACCCCCAAATCGGACATTCAGTACTTC | TRBJ2-4 | - | TRBV7-9 | -
CASSGQGGNQPQHF | TGTGCCAGCAGTGGACAGGGAGGTAATCAGCCCCAGCATTTT | TRBJ1-5 | TRBD1 | TRBV19 | many
CASSPPTALTDTQYF | TGTGCCAGCAGCCCCCCGACAGCCCTCACAGATACGCAGTATTTT | TRBJ2-3 | - | TRBV7-9 | many
CASSVDRDLDAQYF | TGTGCCAGCAGTGTTGACAGGGATTTAGATGCGCAGTATTTT | TRBJ2-3 | TRBD1 | TRBV2 | -
CASSQFGVEGRTQYF | TGTGCCAGCAGCCAGTTCGGGGTAGAGGGGAGGACCCAGTACTTC | TRBJ2-5 | - | TRBV11-2 | many
CASSDRSNEKLFF | TGTGCCAGCAGTGACCGGAGTAATGAAAAACTGTTTTTT | TRBJ1-4 | - | TRBV6-1 | -
CASTILDRGADTQYF | TGTGCCAGCACCATACTCGACAGGGGGGCCGATACGCAGTATTTT | TRBJ2-3 | TRBD1 | TRBV6-5 | once
CASSEGGHTEAFF | TGTGCCAGCAGTGAAGGGGGACACACTGAAGCTTTCTTT | TRBJ1-1 | - | TRBV6-1 | many
CASSVPGTSNTGELFF | TGCGCCAGCAGCGTCCCCGGGACCTCTAACACCGGGGAGCTGTTTTTT | TRBJ2-2 | - | TRBV5-1 | many
CASIYDRARNTEAFF | TGTGCCAGCATTTATGACAGGGCGAGAAACACTGAAGCTTTCTTT | TRBJ1-1 | TRBD1 | TRBV2 | few
CASSLWLAGQETQYF | TGTGCCAGCAGTTTATGGCTAGCGGGCCAAGAGACCCAGTACTTC | TRBJ2-5 | TRBD2 | TRBV12-3/TRBV12-4 | many
CASSFRQGNEKLFF | TGTGCCAGCAGTTTTCGACAGGGGAATGAAAAACTGTTTTTT | TRBJ1-4 | TRBD1 | TRBV6-2/TRBV6-3 | few
CASKLGAGDYGYTF | TGTGCCAGCAAATTAGGGGCTGGTGACTATGGCTACACCTTC | TRBJ1-2 | - | TRBV6-1 | many
CASSLGGSGINEQFF | TGTGCCAGCAGTTTGGGCGGGTCGGGGATCAATGAGCAGTTCTTC | TRBJ2-1 | - | TRBV27 | few
CSAHGTVGPDTQYF | TGCAGTGCACATGGGACAGTAGGTCCAGATACGCAGTATTTT | TRBJ2-3 | TRBD1 | TRBV20-1 | many
CASNLWGSSYNEQFF | TGTGCCAGCAATTTATGGGGGAGCTCCTACAATGAGCAGTTCTTC | TRBJ2-1 | - | TRBV27 | -
CASSPPRQTSSGNTIYF | TGTGCCAGCTCACCACCGAGGCAAACGAGCTCTGGAAACACCATATATTTT | TRBJ1-3 | - | TRBV18 | -
CASSGTTQSEAFF | TGTGCCAGCAGTGGCACCACCCAGAGTGAAGCTTTCTTT | TRBJ1-1 | - | TRBV2 | -
CSVGSGETGAFF | TGCAGCGTTGGTTCTGGGGAAACTGGAGCTTTCTTT | TRBJ1-1 | - | TRBV29-1 | -
CSATNRAQTGEQYF | TGCAGTGCTACAAACAGGGCCCAAACTGGGGAGCAGTACTTC | TRBJ2-7 | - | TRBV20-1 | -
CASSPGRTEQETQYF | TGTGCCAGCTCACCAGGACGGACAGAGCAAGAGACCCAGTACTTC | TRBJ2-5 | - | TRBV18 | many
CATSSGGSSYNEQFF | TGTGCCACCAGCTCTGGGGGGAGCTCCTACAATGAGCAGTTCTTC | TRBJ2-1 | - | TRBV24-1 | many
CSVNRGLAPNEQFF | TGCAGCGTAAACAGGGGACTAGCACCTAATGAGCAGTTCTTC | TRBJ2-1 | TRBD2 | TRBV29-1 | -
CASSSGQGYYEQYF | TGTGCCAGCAGTTCGGGACAGGGCTACTACGAGCAGTACTTC | TRBJ2-7 | TRBD1 | TRBV28 | -
CASSPPARAAYEQYF | TGTGCCAGCTCACCACCGGCGAGAGCAGCCTACGAGCAGTACTTC | TRBJ2-7 | - | TRBV18 | many
CASSTGLGNQPQHF | TGTGCCAGCAGCACAGGGCTGGGCAATCAGCCCCAGCATTTT | TRBJ1-5 | - | TRBV7-8 | few
CASSLGAQEAFF | TGTGCCAGCAGCTTGGGGGCGCAGGAAGCTTTCTTT | TRBJ1-1 | - | TRBV7-2 | few
CASTSGGGYTF | TGTGCCAGTACCTCAGGGGGTGGCTACACCTTC | TRBJ1-2 | TRBD1 | TRBV6-1 | few
CASSGTVSGANVLTF | TGTGCCAGTAGTGGGACAGTCTCTGGGGCCAACGTCCTGACTTTC | TRBJ2-6 | TRBD1 | TRBV19 | few
CSASSLRSSYNSPLHF | TGCAGTGCTAGTTCTCTTAGGAGCTCCTATAATTCACCCCTCCACTTT | TRBJ1-6 | - | TRBV20-1 | few
CASSLEGEGTGELFF | TGTGCCAGCAGCCTGGAGGGAGAAGGTACCGGGGAGCTGTTTTTT | TRBJ2-2 | - | TRBV3-1 | few
CASSRNFEAFF | TGTGCCAGCAGCCGGAACTTTGAAGCTTTCTTT | TRBJ1-1 | - | TRBV11-2 | many
CASSYTPGGNYEQYF | TGTGCCAGCAGCTACACCCCGGGGGGAAACTACGAGCAGTACTTC | TRBJ2-7 | TRBD2 | TRBV11-2 | -
CASSNGVPGPQHF | TGTGCCAGCAGTAACGGGGTCCCCGGGCCCCAGCATTTT | TRBJ1-5 | - | TRBV2 | -
CASRETSGGATEQFF | TGTGCCAGCAGGGAGACTAGCGGGGGGGCAACCGAGCAGTTCTTC | TRBJ2-1 | TRBD2 | TRBV6-2/TRBV6-3 | many
CSATSGIPGDEQFF | TGCAGTGCAACCAGCGGGATTCCGGGGGATGAGCAGTTCTTC | TRBJ2-1 | TRBD2 | TRBV20-1 | many
CASSLSLGGSVEQYF | TGCGCCAGCAGCCTCTCTCTTGGGGGCTCGGTCGAGCAGTACTTC | TRBJ2-7 | - | TRBV5-1 | -
CASSRGQGNEKLFF | TGTGCCAGCAGCCGGGGACAGGGTAATGAAAAACTGTTTTTT | TRBJ1-4 | TRBD1 | TRBV7-6 | few
CASSPRGTANTGELFF | TGTGCCAGCAGTCCTCGGGGGACAGCGAACACCGGGGAGCTGTTTTTT | TRBJ2-2 | - | TRBV28 | medium-sized
CASSLLVTEAFF | TGTGCCAGCAGTTTATTAGTTACTGAAGCTTTCTTT | TRBJ1-1 | - | TRBV28 | many
CASTLGLTGAYGYTF | TGCGCCAGCACCTTAGGCTTGACAGGGGCTTATGGCTACACCTTC | TRBJ1-2 | TRBD1 | TRBV5-1 | few
CASSLGTIANYGYTF | TGTGCCAGCAGCTTGGGGACTATAGCTAACTATGGCTACACCTTC | TRBJ1-2 | - | TRBV11-2 | many
CASSSKGLAGGLQFF | TGTGCCAGCAGCTCGAAGGGACTAGCGGGGGGTCTGCAGTTCTTC | TRBJ2-1 | TRBD2 | TRBV7-2 | few
CAISNRGRDSPLHF | TGTGCCATCAGTAACAGGGGGCGGGATTCACCCCTCCACTTT | TRBJ1-6 | TRBD1 | TRBV10-3 | few